The 19 T cell receptor beta chains listed next were all sequenced from one sample in a study of shared clonotypes between healthy human individuals. CD45RO-negative cells were positively selected for CCR7, leaving out terminally differentiated effector memory CD45RA+ cells. Libraries were prepared by immunoSEQ multiplex PCR; TCRdb keeps only in-frame clonotypes and omits some of them. In the table there are 800,000 or so clones, around 96% of which are singletons. Sequencing input: naive CD8+ T cells sorted from blood. The receptor source for this set is a man aged 25 to 40 in good health.

V is TRBV11-2 and J is TRBJ1-2, with TRBD1 identical over 10 bases. CDR3 length equals 17 residues. V shed 1 base and J 4 bases; nucleotides not matched to a gene: 9. From germline, CDR1 is SGHAT and CDR2 FQNNGV. The CDR3 sequence is CASSLGLLGQGSYGYTF. The CDR3 nucleotides are TGTGCCAGCAGCTTAGGCTTACTGGGACAGGGGAGCTATGGCTACACCTTC.

The gene calls are TRBV28 and TRBJ1-2; D is undetermined. Trimming pared 6 bases from V and 0 bases from J, leaving 5 bases between. The V gene's germline CDR1 is MDHEN and CDR2 SYDVKM. This CDR3 contains 12 residues. This chain's CDR3 is CASRVSNYGYTF. CDR3 sequence (DNA): TGTGCCAGCAGGGTCTCTAACTATGGCTACACCTTC.

This sequence joins TRBV2 and TRBJ2-5, with D maybe TRBD1 (6 bases). V lost 6 bases to trimming and J lost 12 bases, with 11 bases between them. Germline V gene sequence: CDR1 SNHLY, CDR2 FYNNEI. This CDR3 has 10 residues. The CDR3 DNA is TGTGCCAGCAGGGCCGGACAGAAGTACTTC. It encodes CASRAGQKYF.

The rearrangement links TRBV5-1 to TRBJ2-1; TRBD2 agrees at 8 bases. This CDR3 is 14 amino acids long. Looked up from germline, CDR1 is SGHRS and CDR2 is YFSETQ. V shed 4 bases and J 6 bases; nucleotides not matched to a gene: 6. In DNA, the CDR3 is TGCGCCAGCAGCGACGGGACTAGTCCCAATGAGCAGTTCTTC. It translates to CASSDGTSPNEQFF.

This clone turned up a few times. This chain joins TRBV2 and TRBJ2-5; TRBD2 aligns across 8 bases. With V trimmed by 3 bases and J by 0 bases, 3 bases remained unmatched. This CDR3 is 15 amino acids long. Germline lookup yields CDR1 SNHLY and CDR2 FYNNEI. This CDR3 is CASSDLLADQETQYF. CDR3 coding DNA: TGTGCCAGCAGTGACTTACTAGCGGACCAAGAGACCCAGTACTTC. The full variable domain, rest sourced from reference TRBV2 and TRBJ2-5, is EPEVTQTPSHQVTQMGQEVILRCVPISNHLYFYWYRQILGQKVEFLVSFYNNEISEKSEIFDDQFSVERPDGSNFTLKIRSTKLEDSAMYFCASSDLLADQETQYFGPGTRLLVL.

This chain connects TRBV15 to TRBJ2-7; 9 bases are shared with TRBD2. With 3 bases clipped from V and 3 bases from J, the junction kept 9 bases outside the gene matches. This CDR3 region has 16 residues. Germline V gene lookup returns CDR1 LNHNV and CDR2 YYDKDF (reference sequence). CDR3 nucleotide sequence: TGTGCCACCAGCAGTACCCCGGGACTAGCTATCTACGAGCAGTACTTC. This codes for CATSSTPGLAIYEQYF. The whole variable domain, remainder taken from reference TRBV15 and TRBJ2-7, is DAMVIQNPRYQVTQFGKPVTLSCSQTLNHNVMYWYQQKSSQAPKLLFHYYDKDFNNEADTPDNFQSRRPNTSFCFLDIRSPGLGDTAMYLCATSSTPGLAIYEQYFGPGTRLTVT.

The chain is built from TRBV27 and TRBJ2-7, with TRBD2 matching over 8 bases. V was pared by 2 bases and J by 0 bases, with 3 bases of the junction left unmatched. The CDR3 loop spans 15 amino acids. Germline CDR1 MNHEY, CDR2 SMNVEV (reference sequence). Here the CDR3 reads CASSLILAGSYEQYF. The DNA of the CDR3 is TGTGCCAGCAGTTTAATCCTAGCGGGCTCCTACGAGCAGTACTTC.

V usage is TRBV5-5 and J usage is TRBJ2-7; 9 nucleotides agree with TRBD2. V trimming: 3 bases; J trimming: 0 bases; junction bases outside the gene matches: 10. Germline CDR1 reads SGHKS; CDR2 reads YYEKEE (reference sequence). CDR3 size: 17 residues. For the CDR3, the DNA is TGTGCCAGCAGCTCTGACTTTAGCGGGAGAAGCTCCTACGAGCAGTACTTC. It codes for CASSSDFSGRSSYEQYF.

This clone has a single count. The chain uses TRBV7-9 and TRBJ1-1; D is ambiguous. The germline V gene has CDR1 SEHNR and CDR2 FQNEAQ (reference sequence). The CDR3 covers 11 residues. Trimming removed 2 bases at V and 5 bases at J, with 3 bases between. CDR3: CASSLMTEAFF. Here the CDR3 DNA reads TGTGCCAGCAGCTTAATGACTGAAGCTTTCTTT. Combining the CDR3 with reference TRBV7-9 and TRBJ1-1 gives the whole variable domain DTGVSQNPRHKITKRGQNVTFRCDPISEHNRLYWYRQTLGQGPEFLTYFQNEAQLEKSRLLSDRFSAERPKGSFSTLEIQRTEQGDSAMYLCASSLMTEAFFGQGTRLTVV.

The chain is built from TRBV11-2 and TRBJ2-7, with a weak D call TRBD1 (5 bases). The CDR3 is 15 residues long. Germline values: CDR1 SGHAT, CDR2 FQNNGV. V lost 2 bases and J lost 1, with 12 bases in between. CDR3 coding DNA: TGTGCCAGCAGCTTACTTACAGGTACATCCTACGAGCAGTACTTC. Residues: CASSLLTGTSYEQYF. The complete variable domain, with remaining parts taken from reference TRBV11-2 and TRBJ2-7, reads EAGVAQSPRYKIIEKRQSVAFWCNPISGHATLYWYQQILGQGPKLLIQFQNNGVVDDSQLPKDRFSAERLKGVDSTLKIQPAKLEDSAVYLCASSLLTGTSYEQYFGPGTRLTVT.

The gene calls are TRBV7-9 and TRBJ2-7; 8 bases line up with TRBD1. The germline V gene has CDR1 SEHNR and CDR2 FQNEAQ (reference sequence). There are 14 residues in the CDR3. V lost 6 bases, J lost 4 bases, and 8 bases stayed unmatched. The chain's CDR3 is CASRRPTGDYEQYF. The CDR3 nucleotides read TGTGCCAGCAGAAGACCGACAGGGGATTACGAGCAGTACTTC.

The rearrangement uses TRBV18 and TRBJ2-7; 10 bases are shared with TRBD1. The CDR3 length is 14 residues. The ends lost 5 bases at V and 3 bases at J; junction bases unmatched: 4. CDR1 and CDR2 (germline): KGHSH, LQKENI. CDR3 sequence reads: CASSWTGGGYEQYF. The CDR3 DNA sequence: TGTGCCAGCTCATGGACAGGGGGTGGCTACGAGCAGTACTTC.

The chain carries TRBV27 and TRBJ1-2; D perhaps matches TRBD1 (6 bases). The CDR3 is 12 residues long. V was pared by 6 bases and J by 6 bases, with 11 bases between. Germline loops: CDR1 MNHEY, CDR2 SMNVEV (reference sequence). CDR3 amino acids: CASSQGRDGYTF. DNA of the CDR3: TGTGCCAGCAGCCAGGGGAGGGATGGCTACACCTTC.

The chain couples TRBV30 to TRBJ2-1; D is tentatively TRBD1 or TRBD2 (5 bases each). From germline, CDR1 is GTSNPN and CDR2 SVGIG (reference sequence). Trimming left V 0 bases short and J 10 bases short, with 19 bases between. The CDR3 is 15 amino acids. The CDR3, as DNA: TGTGCCTGGAGTGTGTCCGGGACCCTGGGAGAGGAGCAGTTCTTC. Its protein product is CAWSVSGTLGEEQFF.

This chain connects TRBV5-1 to TRBJ1-2, with D tentatively TRBD1 (5 bases). The CDR3 covers 15 residues. Looked up from germline, CDR1 is SGHRS and CDR2 is YFSETQ. With 5 bases removed from V and 8 bases from J, the gap between germline ends came to 22 bases. The CDR3 sequence: CASRPVGVGIGGYTF. The CDR3 DNA follows: TGCGCCAGCAGGCCGGTGGGGGTCGGAATAGGCGGCTACACCTTC.

Only one count was recorded for this clone. This chain connects TRBV7-2 to TRBJ2-2, with 8 bases matching TRBD2. Germline CDR1 and CDR2: SGHTA and FQGNSA. There are 17 residues in the CDR3. J was trimmed by 3 bases and V by 5 bases; bases with no gene match: 11. The CDR3 spells CASSPPEGLGDTGELFF. CDR3 bases: TGTGCCAGCAGCCCCCCGGAGGGACTAGGGGACACCGGGGAGCTGTTTTTT.

The V and J genes are TRBV7-9 and TRBJ1-2; D gene uncertain. Germline V gene sequence: CDR1 SEHNR, CDR2 FQNEAQ (reference sequence). This CDR3 is built from 16 residues. V dropped 5 bases and J dropped 0 bases, with 16 bases sitting between them. The CDR3 sequence is CASSKPLGYPNYGYTF. CDR3 sequence (DNA): TGTGCCAGCAGCAAACCCCTAGGGTACCCTAACTATGGCTACACCTTC. Full variable domain (missing parts from reference TRBV7-9 and TRBJ1-2): DTGVSQNPRHKITKRGQNVTFRCDPISEHNRLYWYRQTLGQGPEFLTYFQNEAQLEKSRLLSDRFSAERPKGSFSTLEIQRTEQGDSAMYLCASSKPLGYPNYGYTFGSGTRLTVV.

The chain is built from TRBV6-5 and TRBJ2-6; D unresolved. Germline values: CDR1 MNHEY, CDR2 SVGAGI. V lost 0 bases, J lost 3 bases, and 3 bases lay in between. This CDR3 has 14 amino acids. CDR3 protein: CASSYSNGANVLTF. The CDR3 bases are TGTGCCAGCAGTTACTCGAATGGGGCCAACGTCCTGACTTTC.

The rearrangement links TRBV27 to TRBJ1-5; D remains ambiguous. Trimming pared 2 bases from V and 4 bases from J, leaving 9 bases between. The germline V gene encodes CDR1 MNHEY and CDR2 SMNVEV (reference sequence). The CDR3 is 14 amino acids. The CDR3 nucleotides are TGTGCCAGCAGTTTAGCCCGGGTTAATCAGCCCCAGCATTTT. It translates to CASSLARVNQPQHF.